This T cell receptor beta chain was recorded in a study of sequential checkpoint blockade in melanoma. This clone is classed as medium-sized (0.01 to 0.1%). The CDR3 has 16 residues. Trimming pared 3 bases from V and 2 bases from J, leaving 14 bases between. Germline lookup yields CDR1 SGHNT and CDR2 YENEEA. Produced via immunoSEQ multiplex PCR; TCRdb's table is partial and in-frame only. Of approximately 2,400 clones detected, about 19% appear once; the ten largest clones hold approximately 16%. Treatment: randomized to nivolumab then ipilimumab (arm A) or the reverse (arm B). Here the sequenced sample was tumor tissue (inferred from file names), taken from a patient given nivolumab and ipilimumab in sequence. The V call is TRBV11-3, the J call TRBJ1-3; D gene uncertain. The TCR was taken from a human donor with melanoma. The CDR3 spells CASSFGAGQTGNTIYF. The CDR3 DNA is TGTGCCAGCAGCTTCGGAGCGGGCCAAACTGGAAACACCATATATTTT.